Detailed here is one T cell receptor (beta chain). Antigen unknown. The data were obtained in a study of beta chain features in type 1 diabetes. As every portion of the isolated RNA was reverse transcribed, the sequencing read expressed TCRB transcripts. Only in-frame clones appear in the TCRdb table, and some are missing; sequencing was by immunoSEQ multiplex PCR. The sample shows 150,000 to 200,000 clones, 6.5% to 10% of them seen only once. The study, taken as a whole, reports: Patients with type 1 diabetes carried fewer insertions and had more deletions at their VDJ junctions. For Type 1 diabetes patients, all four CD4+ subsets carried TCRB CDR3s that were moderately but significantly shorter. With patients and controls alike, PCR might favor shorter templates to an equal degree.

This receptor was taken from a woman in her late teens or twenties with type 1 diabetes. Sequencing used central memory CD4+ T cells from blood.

The CDR3 nucleotides read TGTGCCAGCAGCTTTGGACTAGCCAGGGAGCAGTACTTC. Its protein is CASSFGLAREQYF. The V gene is TRBV7-2, the J gene TRBJ2-7; 8 bases are a match to TRBD2. With V trimmed by 3 bases and J by 7 bases, 5 bases remained unmatched. Germline CDR1 and CDR2: SGHTA and FQGNSA. The CDR3 length is 13 residues.